These 20 T cell receptor beta chains share one sample of origin, sequenced in a study of shared clonotypes between healthy human individuals (TCRdb year 2020). For the CD8 naive samples, CD45RO-negative cells were positively selected for CCR7, yielding a CD45RA+CCR7+ population from which TemRA cells were excluded. Library creation used the immunoSEQ multiplex PCR assay. The source is immuneACCESS, and TCRdb retained only in-frame sequences with V and J called. Part of the clones is not carried over; for the studies checked, unresolved V genes explain less than half of this, and the remainder is unexplained. The sample contains more than 2 million clones, roughly 93% of them found a single time. The top ten clones comprise 1.5% to 2% of the sample. The sample was naive CD8+ T cells from PBMCs. The intended sense of this specimen's cell subset or site label: CD45RA+CCR7+. These TCRs come from a man younger than 30 in good health. Some clones in this sample may be carry-over from other donors' samples.

The chain combines TRBV29-1 with TRBJ1-2; weak D call: TRBD1 (5 bases). The CDR3 loop spans 13 amino acids. V shed 4 bases and J shed 5 bases, with 14 bases lying between them. Germline CDR1 is SQVTM and CDR2 is ANQGSEA. The CDR3 region is CSVGGAGFYGYTF. In DNA, the CDR3 is TGCAGCGTTGGAGGGGCCGGGTTTTATGGCTACACCTTC. Looking up the rest from reference TRBV29-1 and TRBJ1-2 gives the full variable domain: SAVISQKPSRDICQRGTSLTIQCQVDSQVTMMFWYRQQPGQSLTLIATANQGSEATYESGFVIDKFPISRPNLTFSTLTVSNMSPEDSSIYLCSVGGAGFYGYTFGSGTRLTVV.

The chain links TRBV11-2 to TRBJ2-5; 10 bases are shared with TRBD2. Germline V gene sequence: CDR1 SGHAT, CDR2 FQNNGV. This CDR3 comprises 17 residues. V lost 5 bases, J lost 3 bases, and 12 bases stayed unmatched. CDR3 protein: CASSPFGGLAIKETQYF. The CDR3 DNA reads TGTGCCAGCAGCCCTTTTGGGGGACTAGCGATAAAAGAGACCCAGTACTTC.

This clone appeared once. This chain joins TRBV28 and TRBJ1-4; D is undetermined. Germline CDR1 and CDR2: MDHEN and SYDVKM. V lost 5 bases and J lost 5, with 12 bases in between. This CDR3 contains 14 residues. CDR3 sequence: CASSHDWENEKLFF. DNA for the CDR3: TGTGCCAGCAGTCACGACTGGGAGAATGAAAAACTGTTTTTT.

The chain uses TRBV14 and TRBJ2-7; the match to TRBD1 covers 10 bases. The CDR3 is 15 amino acids. Germline V gene data show CDR1 as SGHDN and CDR2 as FVKESK. J lost 4 bases, V lost 7 bases, and 10 bases had no gene match. CDR3: CASTIGQGGLYEQYF. In DNA, the CDR3 is TGTGCCAGCACCATAGGACAGGGGGGTTTGTACGAGCAGTACTTC. Complete variable domain (other parts from reference TRBV14 and TRBJ2-7): EAGVTQFPSHSVIEKGQTVTLRCDPISGHDNLYWYRRVMGKEIKFLLHFVKESKQDESGMPNNRFLAERTGGTYSTLKVQPAELEDSGVYFCASTIGQGGLYEQYFGPGTRLTVT.

The V and J genes are TRBV7-9 and TRBJ1-4; 9 nucleotides align to TRBD1. The germline V gene has CDR1 SEHNR and CDR2 FQNEAQ (reference sequence). The CDR3 is made up of 17 amino acids. V lost 3 bases, J lost 7 bases, and 12 bases stayed unmatched. This CDR3 is CASSFSPQRDRVEKLFF. The DNA of the CDR3 is TGTGCCAGCAGCTTTTCCCCCCAACGGGACAGGGTTGAAAAACTGTTTTTT.

The chain is built from TRBV5-4 and TRBJ2-5; D possibly corresponds to TRBD2 (6 bases). There are 13 residues in the CDR3. V was clipped by 7 bases and J by 5 bases, with 15 bases between them. Germline-derived CDR1 and CDR2 are SGHNT and YYREEE (reference sequence). CDR3 protein: CASGTSASETQYF. The CDR3 DNA reads as TGTGCCAGCGGGACTTCAGCGTCGGAGACCCAGTACTTC. Based on the CDR3 plus reference TRBV5-4 and TRBJ2-5, the full variable domain is ETGVTQSPTHLIKTRGQQVTLRCSSQSGHNTVSWYQQALGQGPQFIFQYYREEENGRGNFPPRFSGLQFPNYSSELNVNALELDDSALYLCASGTSASETQYFGPGTRLLVL.

This clone appeared a single time. This chain uses TRBV9 with TRBJ2-7, with no clear D. V was pared by 0 bases and J by 2 bases, with 9 bases between. Looked up from germline, CDR1 is SGDLS and CDR2 is YYNGEE. This CDR3 has 14 residues. Here the CDR3 reads CASSVGYGAYEQYF. In DNA, the CDR3 is TGTGCCAGCAGCGTAGGGTATGGGGCCTACGAGCAGTACTTC.

This chain joins TRBV9 and TRBJ2-2, with unresolved D. Trimming removed 4 bases from V and 6 bases from J, with 10 bases in between. The CDR3 contains 13 residues. Germline V gene sequence: CDR1 SGDLS, CDR2 YYNGEE. CDR3 residues: CASSHGSPGELFF. DNA of the CDR3: TGTGCCAGCAGCCATGGGTCCCCCGGGGAGCTGTTTTTT.

The chain joins TRBV7-8 to TRBJ1-1; D gene unclear. Germline V gene lookup returns CDR1 SGHVS and CDR2 FQNEAQ. The ends were cut back, 4 bases at V and 3 bases at J, with 15 bases in the middle. This CDR3 has 15 residues. The CDR3 DNA is TGTGCCAGCAGCTCCAGACGGAGGATGGACACTGAAGCTTTCTTT. This translates into CASSSRRRMDTEAFF.

V usage is TRBV19 and J usage is TRBJ2-1; D remains ambiguous. Germline V gene lookup returns CDR1 LNHDA and CDR2 SQIVND (reference sequence). The CDR3 length is 14 residues. V lost 5 bases to trimming and J lost 3 bases, with 11 bases between them. The DNA of the CDR3 is TGTGCCAGTAGTCCCGGGCCCCACTACAATGAGCAGTTCTTC. This gives the protein CASSPGPHYNEQFF. The complete variable domain, with remaining parts taken from reference TRBV19 and TRBJ2-1, reads DGGITQSPKYLFRKEGQNVTLSCEQNLNHDAMYWYRQDPGQGLRLIYYSQIVNDFQKGDIAEGYSVSREKKESFPLTVTSAQKNPTAFYLCASSPGPHYNEQFFGPGTRLTVL.

V and J are TRBV6-5 and TRBJ2-2; D tentatively fits TRBD1 or TRBD2 (5 bases each). The CDR3 is 15 residues long. Germline V gives CDR1 MNHEY, CDR2 SVGAGI. Trimming took off 4 bases at V and 7 bases at J, with 16 bases between the two ends. CDR3 nucleotide sequence: TGTGCCAGCAGTTTACTAGGGGCGCGTATCGGGGAGCTGTTTTTT. It encodes CASSLLGARIGELFF.

In nucleotides, the CDR3 is TGTGCCAGCAGCTTAGGCGCGGACACCGGGGAGCTGTTTTTT. Translation gives CASSLGADTGELFF. The chain carries TRBV11-1 and TRBJ2-2; D ambiguous. Trimming stripped 1 base from V and 3 bases from J, with 6 bases between. The CDR3 length is 14 residues. Per germline, CDR1 SGHAT and CDR2 FQDESV (reference sequence).

With respect to this clone: Within the sample, other DNA sequences also encode this same CDR3. This chain joins TRBV7-6 and TRBJ2-3; 8 bases are a match to TRBD2. CDR1 is SGHVS and CDR2 is FNYEAQ in the germline V gene. V lost 4 bases, J lost 0 bases, and 3 bases stayed unmatched. This CDR3 comprises 15 residues. CDR3: CASSSLAASTDTQYF. The CDR3 nucleotides are TGTGCCAGCAGCTCACTAGCGGCTAGCACAGATACGCAGTATTTT.

The chain carries TRBV7-8 and TRBJ2-7; D unresolved. Between the trimmed V and J ends, which lost 1 base and 2 bases, there was a span of 12 bases. CDR3 length equals 15 residues. Per the germline V gene, CDR1 is SGHVS and CDR2 is FQNEAQ. The CDR3 protein is CASSLEVGWTYEQYF. The CDR3 DNA reads as TGTGCCAGCAGCTTAGAGGTTGGCTGGACCTACGAGCAGTACTTC.

V gene TRBV4-2 combines with J gene TRBJ2-7, with 7 bases that match TRBD2. Germline loops: CDR1 LGHNA, CDR2 YNFKEQ. The V gene end was trimmed by 2 bases and the J gene end by 5 bases; junction bases not matched to a gene: 9. The CDR3 totals 15 residues. The CDR3 region is CASSQQMSGIHEQYF. CDR3 DNA: TGTGCCAGCAGCCAACAGATGAGCGGGATTCACGAGCAGTACTTC.

This clone was detected only a few times. V gene TRBV6-6 combines with J gene TRBJ1-1; a possible D gene is TRBD1 (5 bases). The CDR3 consists of 11 residues. Per germline, CDR1 MNHNY and CDR2 SVGAGI (reference sequence). Trimming removed 6 bases from V and 5 bases from J, with 7 bases in between. The CDR3 DNA sequence: TGTGCCAGCAGCGGGGGGACTGAAGCTTTCTTT. Amino acids: CASSGGTEAFF.

This clone was observed a single time. This chain joins TRBV25-1 and TRBJ2-1; 12 nucleotides align to TRBD2. Germline values: CDR1 MGHDK, CDR2 SYGVNS. The length of the CDR3 is 17 residues. The ends lost 4 bases at V and 2 bases at J; junction bases unmatched: 6. CDR3 sequence: CASSVPTSGSPYNEQFF. CDR3 nucleotide sequence: TGTGCCAGCAGTGTCCCGACTAGCGGGAGCCCCTACAATGAGCAGTTCTTC.

The genes are TRBV11-2 and TRBJ1-3; possibly TRBD1 for D (5 bases). CDR3 length: 14 amino acids. The ends were cut back, 3 bases at V and 3 bases at J, with 9 bases in the middle. The germline V gene encodes CDR1 SGHAT and CDR2 FQNNGV. This CDR3 is CASSFGDGGNTIYF. The CDR3 nucleotides read TGTGCCAGCAGCTTCGGGGACGGTGGAAACACCATATATTTT.

V is TRBV1 and J is TRBJ2-1; the D call in the table, TRBD1, was not verified against the DNA. TRBV1 is tagged as a pseudogene. CDR3 length: 15 amino acids. CDR3 sequence: CTSSHVTGDSDEQFF. Here the CDR3 DNA reads TGCACCAGCAGCCACGTGACAGGGGACAGCGATGAGCAGTTCTTC.

The J gene is TRBJ2-2, the V gene TRBV27; 12 positions agree with TRBD2. V lost 8 bases to trimming and J lost 4 bases; unmatched junction nucleotides: 5. CDR3 length: 15 residues. The germline V gene encodes CDR1 MNHEY and CDR2 SMNVEV (reference sequence). The CDR3 sequence: CASQGLAGFTGELFF. Written as DNA, the CDR3 is TGTGCCAGCCAGGGACTAGCGGGCTTCACCGGGGAGCTGTTTTTT.